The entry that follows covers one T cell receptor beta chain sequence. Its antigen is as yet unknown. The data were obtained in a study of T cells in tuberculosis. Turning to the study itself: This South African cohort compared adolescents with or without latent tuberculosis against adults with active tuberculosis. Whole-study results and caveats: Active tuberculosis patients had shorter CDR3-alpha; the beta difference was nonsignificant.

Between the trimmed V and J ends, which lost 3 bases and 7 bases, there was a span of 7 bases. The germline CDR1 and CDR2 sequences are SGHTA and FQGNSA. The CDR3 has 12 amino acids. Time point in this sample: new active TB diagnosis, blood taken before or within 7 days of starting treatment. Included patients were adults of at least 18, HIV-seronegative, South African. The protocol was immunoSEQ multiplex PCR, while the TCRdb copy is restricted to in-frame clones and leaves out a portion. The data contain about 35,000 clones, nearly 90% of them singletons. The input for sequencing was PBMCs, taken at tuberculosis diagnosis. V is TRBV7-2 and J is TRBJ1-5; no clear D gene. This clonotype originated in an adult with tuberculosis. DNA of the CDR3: TGTGCCAGCAGCTTTATGAGCCAGCCCCAGCATTTT. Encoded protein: CASSFMSQPQHF.